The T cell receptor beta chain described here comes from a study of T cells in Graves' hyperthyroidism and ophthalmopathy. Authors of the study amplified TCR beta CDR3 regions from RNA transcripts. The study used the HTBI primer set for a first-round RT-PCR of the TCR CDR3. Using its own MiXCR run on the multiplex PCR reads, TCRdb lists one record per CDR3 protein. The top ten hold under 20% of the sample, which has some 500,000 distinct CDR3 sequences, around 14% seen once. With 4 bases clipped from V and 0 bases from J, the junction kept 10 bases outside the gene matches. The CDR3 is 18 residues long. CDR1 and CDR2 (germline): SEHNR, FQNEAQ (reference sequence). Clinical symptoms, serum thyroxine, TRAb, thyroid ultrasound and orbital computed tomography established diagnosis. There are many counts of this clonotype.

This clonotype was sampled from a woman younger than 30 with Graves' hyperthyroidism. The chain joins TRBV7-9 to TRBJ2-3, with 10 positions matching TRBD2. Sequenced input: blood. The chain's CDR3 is CASSSLAGLAASTDTQYF. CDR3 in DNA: TGTGCCAGCAGCTCCCTTGCCGGACTAGCGGCGAGCACAGATACGCAGTATTTT.